The 13 T cell receptor beta chains presented below share a single source sample, sequenced in a study of post-analysis software for immune sequencing data. Notes on the study in general: TRBV5-6, TRBV5-1 and TRBV20-1 belonged to a set of about five TRBV segments that were more frequent in patients than controls.

cDNA libraries of TCR beta carried unique molecular identifiers. TCRdb independently ran MiXCR on the PCR reads; one entry per CDR3 protein. This repertoire shows fewer than 900,000 distinct CDR3 sequences, around 46% found once; its top ten account for 4.9%. No antigen has been identified for these receptors. The sequencing sample was made of blood. The receptor set was obtained from a girl between 10 and 17 years old with multiple sclerosis.

CDR3 DNA: TGTGCCAGCAGTGAGTGGCAGGGGGCATTCGGGGCCAACGTCCTGACTTTC. Residues: CASSEWQGAFGANVLTF. This chain joins TRBV6-1 and TRBJ2-6, with TRBD1 matching over 8 bases. The V and J ends lost 3 bases and 4 bases, in that order; junction bases with no gene match: 8. The CDR3 runs 17 residues. CDR1 is MNHNS, CDR2 SASEGT, per germline.

The sample holds a few counts of this clonotype. V and J are TRBV20-1 and TRBJ2-1; 9 bases map to TRBD2. J gave up 2 bases and V 6 bases, and 5 bases lay outside the gene matches. CDR1 DFQATT and CDR2 SNEGSKA come from the germline V gene (reference sequence). CDR3 length equals 14 residues. The chain's CDR3 is CSARSGRTYNEQFF. Written as DNA, the CDR3 is TGCAGTGCCCGTAGCGGGAGAACCTACAATGAGCAGTTCTTC.

The rearrangement links TRBV27 to TRBJ1-2; maybe TRBD1 (5 bases). Germline-derived CDR1 and CDR2 are MNHEY and SMNVEV (reference sequence). Trimming cost V 5 bases and J 6 bases, with 10 bases left between them. The CDR3 covers 12 residues. The CDR3 region has the DNA TGTGCCAGCAGTACAGGCGCTAATGGCTACACCTTC. It specifies CASSTGANGYTF.

This clonotype was detected only a few times. This rearrangement joins TRBV9 to TRBJ2-7; 7 bases fit TRBD1. Germline V lookup: CDR1 SGDLS, CDR2 YYNGEE. The length of the CDR3 is 14 residues. V shed 3 bases and J 2 bases; nucleotides not matched to a gene: 5. CDR3 sequence: CASSAPGQPYEQYF. The CDR3, as DNA: TGTGCCAGCAGCGCACCGGGACAGCCCTACGAGCAGTACTTC.

A few counts support this clonotype. The genes are TRBV6-5 and TRBJ2-1; D is tentatively TRBD1 or TRBD2 (5 bases each). The CDR3 sequence is 15 residues long. The V gene lost 2 bases and the J gene lost 4 bases, with 12 bases spanning the gap. CDR1 and CDR2 (germline): MNHEY, SVGAGI. The CDR3 coding sequence is TGTGCCAGCAGTTACGGGGGTGAGGCTTACAATGAGCAGTTCTTC. Amino acid sequence: CASSYGGEAYNEQFF.

This chain connects TRBV28 to TRBJ2-1; 10 bases are a match to TRBD2. The CDR3 runs to 15 residues. Germline V gene data show CDR1 as MDHEN and CDR2 as SYDVKM. V gave up 7 bases and J gave up 7 bases; unmatched junction bases: 10. The CDR3 here is CASTWASGRVNEQFF. CDR3 DNA: TGTGCCAGCACCTGGGCCAGCGGGAGGGTTAATGAGCAGTTCTTC.

The chain employs TRBV7-9 and TRBJ1-5, with 9 bases identical to TRBD1. The V and J ends lost 5 bases and 7 bases, in that order; junction bases with no gene match: 9. This CDR3 has 15 amino acids. Per the germline V gene, CDR1 is SEHNR and CDR2 is FQNEAQ (reference sequence). CDR3 nucleotide sequence: TGTGCCAGCAGCCAGGGGGACAGGGTTCTGCAGCCCCAGCATTTT. As protein: CASSQGDRVLQPQHF. The variable domain in full, with the rest retrieved from reference TRBV7-9 and TRBJ1-5, is DTGVSQNPRHKITKRGQNVTFRCDPISEHNRLYWYRQTLGQGPEFLTYFQNEAQLEKSRLLSDRFSAERPKGSFSTLEIQRTEQGDSAMYLCASSQGDRVLQPQHFGDGTRLSIL.

This clonotype was found a few times. The V call is TRBV3-1, the J call TRBJ2-4, with 7 nucleotides matching TRBD2. Near its end, the DNA agrees better with TRBJ2-7, so the J call may be wrong. CDR3 size: 14 residues. Germline CDR1 reads LGHDT; CDR2 reads YNNKEL (reference sequence). The CDR3 sequence: CASNPGGGVVEQYF. For the CDR3, the DNA is TGTGCCAGCAACCCCGGGGGAGGGGTGGTCGAGCAGTACTTC.

The J gene is TRBJ2-1, the V gene TRBV12-3 or TRBV12-4; 8 nucleotides agree with TRBD1. The CDR3 runs to 15 residues. J gave up 2 bases and V 6 bases, and 6 bases lay outside the gene matches. The DNA of the CDR3 is TGTGCCAGCAGCGCGGACAGGGAGACCTACAATGAGCAGTTCTTC. This gives the protein CASSADRETYNEQFF.

About this clonotype itself: At one end, the junction sequence differs from germline, possibly due to a read error. This chain connects TRBV15 to TRBJ1-2, with D unclear. The CDR3 has 12 residues. In germline, CDR1 is LNHNV, CDR2 YYDKDF (reference sequence). CDR3 loop: CATTRGTDGYTF. The CDR3 coding sequence is TGTGCCACCACCAGAGGAACAGACGGCTACACCTTC.

The genes are TRBV6-1 and TRBJ2-7; possible D gene TRBD1, 6 bases. The CDR3 consists of 14 residues. Germline CDR1 reads MNHNS; CDR2 reads SASEGT. Between the trimmed V and J ends, which lost 4 bases and 1 base, there was a span of 11 bases. The CDR3 DNA is TGTGCCAGCAGTGGGTACACAGGGTCCTACGAGCAGTACTTC. Its translation: CASSGYTGSYEQYF.

The V and J genes are TRBV7-2 and TRBJ2-1; 8 bases fit TRBD2. Germline CDR1 reads SGHTA; CDR2 reads FQGNSA. This CDR3 has 13 amino acids. V trimming: 11 bases; J trimming: 10 bases; junction bases outside the gene matches: 13. The CDR3 bases are TGTGCCGGCAAGCGGAGCGGGAGTGAGGAGCAGTTCTTC. Amino acids: CAGKRSGSEEQFF. The whole variable domain, filled in from reference TRBV7-2 and TRBJ2-1, reads GAGVSQSPSNKVTEKGKDVELRCDPISGHTALYWYRQSLGQGLEFLIYFQGNSAPDKSGLPSDRFSAERTGGSVSTLTIQRTQQEDSAVYLCAGKRSGSEEQFFGPGTRLTVL.

The chain employs TRBV29-1 and TRBJ2-3; D is uncertain. The length of the CDR3 is 10 residues. V was clipped by 7 bases and J by 5 bases, with 7 bases between them. The germline V gene encodes CDR1 SQVTM and CDR2 ANQGSEA. The CDR3 DNA sequence: TGCAGCGCCGAACGAGATACGCAGTATTTT. Amino acid sequence: CSAERDTQYF.